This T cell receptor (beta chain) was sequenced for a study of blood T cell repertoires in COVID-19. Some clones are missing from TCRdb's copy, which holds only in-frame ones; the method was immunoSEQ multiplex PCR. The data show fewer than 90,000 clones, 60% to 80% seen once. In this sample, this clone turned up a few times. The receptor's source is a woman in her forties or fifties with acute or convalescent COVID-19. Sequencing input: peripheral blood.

CDR3 sequence (DNA): TGCGCCAGCAGCTTGGTGACCAATGAGGCAGGGCCGAACACTGAAGCTTTCTTT. Translated: CASSLVTNEAGPNTEAFF. The genes are TRBV5-1 and TRBJ1-1; possibly TRBD1 for D (5 bases). Germline V gene data show CDR1 as SGHRS and CDR2 as YFSETQ. The CDR3 runs 18 residues. Trimming left V 0 bases short and J 1 base short, with 19 bases between.